This TCR beta chain stems from a study of human versus mouse CDR3 diversity and MHC coevolution. Study-level information: Each sample yielded about 0.6 x 10^7 to 1.6 x 10^7 valid reads. Study observations and caveats: Human T cells were selected on a handful of MHC II alleles.

Of note for this clone: No antigen is known for it. At one end, the junction sequence differs from germline, possibly due to a read error.

This CDR3 is built from 19 residues. The germline V gene has CDR1 KGHSH and CDR2 LQKENI. The repertoire was sequenced with immunoSEQ multiplex PCR; TCRdb's copy has only in-frame clones and lacks some. The sample has 60,000 to 95,000 clones; approximately 90% are singletons. Specimen: naive CD4+ T cells from blood. Subset here: CD45RO-negative CD62L-positive naive CD4 T cells. The chain combines TRBV18 with TRBJ2-4, with TRBD2 identical over 15 bases. This receptor was identified in a person aged 25 to 69 in good health. CDR3 sequence reads: CASTPIGLAGGQAKNIQYF. CDR3 in DNA: TGTGCCAGCACACCCATCGGACTAGCGGGGGGGCAGGCCAAAAACATTCAGTACTTC.